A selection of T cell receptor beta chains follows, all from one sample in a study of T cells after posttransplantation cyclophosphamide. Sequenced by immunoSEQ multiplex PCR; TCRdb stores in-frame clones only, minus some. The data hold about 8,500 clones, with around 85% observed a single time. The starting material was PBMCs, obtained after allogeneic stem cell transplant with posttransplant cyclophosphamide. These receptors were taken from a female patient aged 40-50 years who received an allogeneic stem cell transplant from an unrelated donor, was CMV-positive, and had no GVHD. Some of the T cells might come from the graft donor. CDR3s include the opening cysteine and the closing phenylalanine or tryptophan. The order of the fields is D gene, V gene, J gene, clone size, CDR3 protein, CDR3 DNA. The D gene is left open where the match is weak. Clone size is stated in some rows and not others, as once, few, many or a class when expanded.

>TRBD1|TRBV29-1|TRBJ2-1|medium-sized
CSVDDQWDRGHNEQFF
TGCAGCGTTGATGATCAATGGGACAGGGGGCACAATGAGCAGTTCTTC
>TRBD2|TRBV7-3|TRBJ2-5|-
CASSSAGGRGETQYF
TGTGCCAGCAGCTCAGCGGGGGGGCGGGGAGAGACCCAGTACTTC
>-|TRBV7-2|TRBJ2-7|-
CASSLLDNYEQYF
TGTGCCAGCAGCTTACTCGACAACTACGAGCAGTACTTC
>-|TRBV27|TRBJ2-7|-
CASRTRYYEQYF
TGTGCCAGCAGGACTAGGTACTACGAGCAGTACTTC
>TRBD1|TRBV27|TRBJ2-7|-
CASSSDGTAFTEAYEQYF
TGTGCCAGCAGTTCGGACGGGACAGCTTTTACTGAAGCCTACGAGCAGTACTTC
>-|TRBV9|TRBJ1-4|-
CASSVAGGDEKLFF
TGTGCCAGCAGCGTAGCAGGTGGCGATGAAAAACTGTTTTTT
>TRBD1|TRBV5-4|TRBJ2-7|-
CASSSRRQGGSYEQYF
TGTGCCAGCAGCTCCCGACGACAGGGTGGATCCTACGAGCAGTACTTC
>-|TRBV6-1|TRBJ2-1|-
CASSEKRTVNNEQFF
TGTGCCAGCAGTGAGAAAAGAACAGTTAACAATGAGCAGTTCTTC
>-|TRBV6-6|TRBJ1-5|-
CASSYWGDSNQPQHF
TGTGCCAGCAGTTATTGGGGAGATAGCAATCAGCCCCAGCATTTT
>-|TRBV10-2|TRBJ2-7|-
CASSDPGPYEQYF
TGCGCCAGCAGTGACCCAGGGCCCTACGAGCAGTACTTC
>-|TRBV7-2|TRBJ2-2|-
CASSLVYVSDANTGELFF
TGTGCCAGCAGCTTAGTTTACGTAAGCGACGCGAACACCGGGGAGCTGTTTTTT
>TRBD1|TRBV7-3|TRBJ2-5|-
CASSSTGDAWETQYF
TGTGCCAGCAGCTCGACAGGGGACGCGTGGGAGACCCAGTACTTC
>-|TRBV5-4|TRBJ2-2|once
CASSPYRGNTGELFF
TGTGCCAGCAGCCCCTACCGGGGAAACACCGGGGAGCTGTTTTTT
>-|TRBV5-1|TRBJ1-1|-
CASSLGSDSESFF
TGCGCCAGCAGCTTGGGGAGTGACAGTGAATCTTTCTTT
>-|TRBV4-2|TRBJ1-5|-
CASSQDPGNQPQHF
TGTGCCAGCAGCCAAGATCCCGGGAATCAGCCCCAGCATTTT
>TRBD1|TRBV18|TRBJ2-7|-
CASSAGTGVNEQYF
TGTGCCAGCTCCGCCGGGACAGGAGTAAACGAGCAGTACTTC
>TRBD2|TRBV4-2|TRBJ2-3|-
CASSQERGGLTDTQYF
TGTGCCAGCAGCCAAGAACGCGGGGGGCTGACAGATACGCAGTATTTT
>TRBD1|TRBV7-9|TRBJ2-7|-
CASSGQGRSYEQYF
TGTGCCAGCAGCGGACAGGGGAGATCCTACGAGCAGTACTTC
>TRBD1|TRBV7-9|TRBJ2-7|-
CASSSVTGFFIF
TGTGCCAGCAGCTCCGTGACAGGGTTCTTTATCTTC
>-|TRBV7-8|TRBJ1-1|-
CASSRSGEGEAFF
TGTGCCAGCAGCCGCTCGGGGGAGGGTGAAGCTTTCTTT
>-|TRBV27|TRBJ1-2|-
CASKAGGRGYTF
TGTGCCAGCAAGGCGGGAGGAAGGGGCTACACCTTC
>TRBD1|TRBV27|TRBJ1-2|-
CASSSDRGLYGYTF
TGTGCCAGCAGTTCCGACAGGGGGCTGTATGGCTACACCTTC
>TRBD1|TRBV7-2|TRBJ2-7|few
CASRRQGTHEQYF
TGTGCCAGCAGGAGACAGGGTACCCACGAGCAGTACTTC
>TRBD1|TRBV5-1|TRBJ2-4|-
CASSSATGGTGGNIQYF
TGCGCCAGCAGCTCCGCAACAGGAGGTACAGGGGGGAACATTCAGTACTTC
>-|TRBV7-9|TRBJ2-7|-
CASSLYSGLEQYF
TGTGCCAGCAGCCTCTATTCAGGGCTTGAGCAGTACTTC
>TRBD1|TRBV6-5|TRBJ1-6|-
CASRGQVNSPLHF
TGTGCCAGCCGGGGACAGGTTAATTCACCCCTCCACTTT
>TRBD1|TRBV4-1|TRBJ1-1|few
CASSPDRANTEAFF
TGCGCCAGCAGCCCGGACAGGGCTAACACTGAAGCTTTCTTT
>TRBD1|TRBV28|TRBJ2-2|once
CASSGTGGTGELFF
TGTGCCAGCAGTGGGACAGGGGGCACCGGGGAGCTGTTTTTT